The rows below give T cell receptor beta chains drawn from one sample of a study of CD8 T cells in ankylosing spondylitis. Each CDR3 protein is one row after TCRdb ran MiXCR on the 5' RACE reads. This table holds approximately 250,000 distinct CDR3 sequences, under 8.5% found once. The sample consisted of blood, either unsorted or a sorted T cell fraction (not recorded which). The receptors shown here come from a female donor with ankylosing spondylitis or in good health (not recorded which). Each CDR3 is given with its conserved first and last residue. Each record gives: J gene, clone size, D gene, V gene, CDR3 protein, CDR3 DNA. The D gene is left open where the match is weak. Size values are once, few and many counts, or a class for expanded clones, and some rows have none.

j_gene: TRBJ2-4; abundance: many; d_gene: .; v_gene: TRBV29-1; CDR3aa: CSVEDPQKLAKNIQYF; CDR3nt: TGCAGCGTTGAAGACCCCCAGAAACTAGCCAAAAACATTCAGTACTTC
j_gene: TRBJ1-1; abundance: many; d_gene: TRBD1; v_gene: TRBV5-6; CDR3aa: CASSLTGQGVPITEAFF; CDR3nt: TGTGCCAGCAGCTTGACGGGACAGGGAGTACCGATCACTGAAGCTTTCTTT
j_gene: TRBJ1-5; abundance: many; d_gene: TRBD1; v_gene: TRBV2; CDR3aa: CASSKTGSGVYSNQPQHF; CDR3nt: TGTGCCAGCAGTAAGACAGGGAGCGGGGTTTATAGCAATCAGCCCCAGCATTTT
j_gene: TRBJ2-1; abundance: many; d_gene: .; v_gene: TRBV5-1; CDR3aa: CASSLAASSYNEQFF; CDR3nt: TGCGCCAGCAGCCTTGCGGCTAGCTCCTACAATGAGCAGTTCTTC
j_gene: TRBJ2-3; abundance: many; d_gene: TRBD2; v_gene: TRBV24-1; CDR3aa: CATSDTSGSADTQYF; CDR3nt: TGTGCCACCAGTGACACTAGCGGGAGCGCAGATACGCAGTATTTT
j_gene: TRBJ2-3; abundance: once; d_gene: TRBD2; v_gene: TRBV5-1; CDR3aa: CASSPGLAGVGTDTQYF; CDR3nt: TGCGCCAGCAGTCCGGGACTAGCGGGAGTAGGCACAGATACGCAGTATTTT
j_gene: TRBJ1-6; abundance: many; d_gene: TRBD1; v_gene: TRBV27; CDR3aa: CASSWQGQSDSPLHF; CDR3nt: TGTGCCAGCAGTTGGCAGGGACAGTCGGATTCACCCCTCCACTTT
j_gene: TRBJ2-7; abundance: many; d_gene: .; v_gene: TRBV20-1; CDR3aa: CSARAGGGGISYEQYF; CDR3nt: TGCAGTGCTAGAGCGGGGGGCGGGGGTATATCCTACGAGCAGTACTTC
j_gene: TRBJ2-5; abundance: .; d_gene: TRBD1; v_gene: TRBV5-4; CDR3aa: CASRAGTAETQYF; CDR3nt: TGTGCCAGCAGGGCCGGGACAGCGGAGACCCAGTACTTC
j_gene: TRBJ2-1; abundance: .; d_gene: TRBD1; v_gene: TRBV20-1; CDR3aa: CSASRTGYGAEQFF; CDR3nt: TGCAGTGCTTCTCGGACAGGTTACGGGGCTGAGCAGTTCTTC
j_gene: TRBJ2-1; abundance: many; d_gene: .; v_gene: TRBV7-2; CDR3aa: CASSFAVYNEQFF; CDR3nt: TGTGCCAGCAGCTTTGCGGTCTACAATGAGCAGTTCTTC